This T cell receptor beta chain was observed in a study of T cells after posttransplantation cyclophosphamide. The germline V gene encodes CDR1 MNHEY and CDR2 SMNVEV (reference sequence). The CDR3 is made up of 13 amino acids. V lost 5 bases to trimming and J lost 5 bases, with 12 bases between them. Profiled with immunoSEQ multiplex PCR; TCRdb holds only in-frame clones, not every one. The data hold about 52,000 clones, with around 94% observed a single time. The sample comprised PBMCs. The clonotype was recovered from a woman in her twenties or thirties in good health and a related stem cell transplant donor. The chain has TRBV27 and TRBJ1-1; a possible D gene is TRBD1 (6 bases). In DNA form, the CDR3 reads TGTGCCAGCAGTCTGGGACATTCAACTGAAGCTTTCTTT. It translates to CASSLGHSTEAFF.